One sample yielded the 21 T cell receptor beta chains listed below, sequenced in a study of siplizumab effects on memory and regulatory T cells. Generated by immunoSEQ multiplex PCR, the TCRdb table keeps only in-frame clones and is missing some. The sample includes about 87,000 clones, 90% to 95% of them seen just once. The sequencing sample was made of non-Treg CD4+ T cells sorted from blood. Receptors originate from a human donor in good health.

The V and J genes are TRBV7-2 and TRBJ2-1; no clear D gene. Trimming removed 5 bases from V and 4 bases from J, with 9 bases in between. Germline CDR1 is SGHTA and CDR2 is FQGNSA. CDR3 length equals 13 residues. CDR3 coding DNA: TGTGCCAGCAGCCGTGCGCATTACAATGAGCAGTTCTTC. It encodes CASSRAHYNEQFF.

This chain connects TRBV7-2 to TRBJ2-7, with 12 bases matching TRBD2. CDR1 and CDR2 from the germline V gene are SGHTA and FQGNSA. V shed 2 bases, J shed 5 bases, and the junction held 7 bases outside the gene matches. The CDR3 is 16 residues long. CDR3: CASSLSSGRGRNEQYF. CDR3 DNA sequence: TGTGCCAGCAGCTTATCTAGCGGGAGGGGACGGAACGAGCAGTACTTC.

The rearrangement uses TRBV6-5 and TRBJ1-2; 7 bases map to TRBD1. Germline V gives CDR1 MNHEY, CDR2 SVGAGI. The CDR3 runs to 15 residues. Trimming removed 7 bases from V and 2 bases from J; junction bases left unmatched: 10. The CDR3 spells CASTPTGSPNYGYTF. The CDR3 region has the DNA TGTGCCAGCACCCCGACAGGGTCCCCGAACTATGGCTACACCTTC.

The V gene is TRBV19, the J gene TRBJ2-5, with D unresolved. CDR3 size: 14 residues. Trimming stripped 10 bases from V and 5 bases from J, with 20 bases between. The germline gives CDR1 LNHDA, CDR2 SQIVND (reference sequence). The CDR3 loop is CATGGTRGRETQYF. The DNA of the CDR3 is TGTGCCACGGGCGGAACTCGCGGCCGGGAGACCCAGTACTTC.

The rearrangement links TRBV18 to TRBJ2-3; 9 bases are shared with TRBD2. The CDR3 contains 16 residues. CDR1 KGHSH and CDR2 LQKENI come from the germline V gene. After removal of 3 bases from V and 2 bases from J, the junction contained 6 bases not matched to a gene. The CDR3 sequence is CASSPLSGGYTDTQYF. In DNA, the CDR3 is TGTGCCAGCTCACCTCTAAGCGGGGGGTACACAGATACGCAGTATTTT.

This clone was observed a handful of times. The rearrangement links TRBV9 to TRBJ1-2, with 9 bases lining up with TRBD1. The CDR3 length is 17 residues. Trimming removed 0 bases from V and 4 bases from J; junction bases left unmatched: 10. Per germline, CDR1 SGDLS and CDR2 YYNGEE. The CDR3 region has the DNA TGTGCCAGCAGCGTAGCTCCGACAGGGGGATCTGGCTATGGCTACACCTTC. The encoded protein is CASSVAPTGGSGYGYTF.

For the CDR3, the DNA is TGTGCCAGCAGTTTATCGGGGGGGCGCGATGAAAAACTGTTTTTT. Translation gives CASSLSGGRDEKLFF. This chain joins TRBV27 and TRBJ1-4, with D possibly TRBD1 on 6 matching bases. Germline-derived CDR1 and CDR2 are MNHEY and SMNVEV (reference sequence). V was cut by 0 bases and J by 6 bases, with 11 bases left in between. The CDR3 is 15 amino acids.

V and J are TRBV2 and TRBJ1-1; D remains unclear. V was pared by 3 bases and J by 5 bases, with 13 bases between. CDR1 and CDR2 from the germline V gene are SNHLY and FYNNEI. The CDR3 sequence is 14 residues long. Here the CDR3 reads CASSERLPGTEAFF. In DNA, the CDR3 is TGTGCCAGCAGTGAGAGACTCCCTGGGACTGAAGCTTTCTTT.

The gene calls are TRBV7-9 and TRBJ2-1; possible D gene TRBD1, 6 bases. V was shortened by 6 bases and J by 6 bases, with 15 bases between the two germline ends. The CDR3 has 14 residues. Germline V gene sequence: CDR1 SEHNR, CDR2 FQNEAQ (reference sequence). The CDR3: CASSHYYRANEQFF. The CDR3 bases are TGTGCCAGCAGTCACTATTACAGGGCCAATGAGCAGTTCTTC.

V gene TRBV2 combines with J gene TRBJ1-2; 10 positions agree with TRBD1. The germline CDR1 and CDR2 sequences are SNHLY and FYNNEI. V lost 4 bases, J lost 7 bases, and 6 bases stayed unmatched. CDR3 size: 14 residues. This CDR3 is CASSVTGGEGGYTF. CDR3 bases: TGTGCCAGCAGTGTGACAGGGGGCGAGGGTGGCTACACCTTC.

The chain employs TRBV18 and TRBJ2-3; 11 nucleotides match TRBD1. The germline CDR1 and CDR2 sequences are KGHSH and LQKENI. The ends lost 3 bases at V and 4 bases at J; junction bases unmatched: 6. This CDR3 is 16 amino acids long. The CDR3 DNA sequence: TGTGCCAGCTCACCGCAACCGGGACAGGGGGCAGATACGCAGTATTTT. It translates to CASSPQPGQGADTQYF.

The chain joins TRBV30 to TRBJ1-2; D gene uncertain. Germline CDR1 reads GTSNPN; CDR2 reads SVGIG (reference sequence). V shed 0 bases and J shed 8 bases, with 16 bases lying between them. The CDR3 contains 14 residues. CDR3 region: CAWSVSSPAGGYTF. As DNA, the CDR3 is TGTGCCTGGAGTGTTAGTTCCCCGGCGGGGGGCTACACCTTC.

This clone was counted once. The chain combines TRBV5-1 with TRBJ2-3; the match to TRBD2 covers 15 bases. Trimming at V came to 3 bases and at J to 4 bases, leaving 6 bases not matched to a gene. The CDR3 is 17 amino acids. Germline V gene data show CDR1 as SGHRS and CDR2 as YFSETQ. CDR3 protein: CASSYRTSGGASDTQYF. The CDR3 DNA reads TGCGCCAGCAGCTACCGGACTAGCGGGGGGGCCTCAGATACGCAGTATTTT. Filled out from reference TRBV5-1 and TRBJ2-3, the complete variable domain reads KAGVTQTPRYLIKTRGQQVTLSCSPISGHRSVSWYQQTPGQGLQFLFEYFSETQRNKGNFPGRFSGRQFSNSRSEMNVSTLELGDSALYLCASSYRTSGGASDTQYFGPGTRLTVL.

The chain combines TRBV30 with TRBJ2-3, with D possibly matching TRBD2 (6 bases). CDR3 length: 13 residues. The germline CDR1 and CDR2 sequences are GTSNPN and SVGIG (reference sequence). V was cut by 0 bases and J by 4 bases, with 8 bases left in between. This CDR3 reads CAWSVLAADTQYF. The CDR3 region has the DNA TGTGCCTGGAGTGTACTAGCAGCAGATACGCAGTATTTT.

This chain joins TRBV4-2 and TRBJ1-1, with 8 bases that match TRBD1. Germline CDR1 reads LGHNA; CDR2 reads YNFKEQ. This CDR3 spans 15 amino acids. After removal of 0 bases from V and 1 base from J, the junction contained 1 base not matched to a gene. CDR3 protein: CASSQEGTGNTEAFF. The DNA for the CDR3 is TGTGCCAGCAGCCAAGAGGGGACAGGGAACACTGAAGCTTTCTTT.

In this sample, this clone turned up once. This chain uses TRBV9 with TRBJ2-3, with 8 bases aligning to TRBD1. The CDR3 sequence is 17 residues long. Trimming at V came to 2 bases and at J to 2 bases, leaving 10 bases not matched to a gene. Germline V gives CDR1 SGDLS, CDR2 YYNGEE. Written as DNA, the CDR3 is TGTGCCAGCAGCGTCTCCGCTGCAGGGGGCCTCACAGATACGCAGTATTTT. Encoded protein: CASSVSAAGGLTDTQYF. The full variable domain, with the rest looked up from reference TRBV9 and TRBJ2-3, is DSGVTQTPKHLITATGQRVTLRCSPRSGDLSVYWYQQSLDQGLQFLIQYYNGEERAKGNILERFSAQQFPDLHSELNLSSLELGDSALYFCASSVSAAGGLTDTQYFGPGTRLTVL.

The rearrangement joins TRBV5-1 to TRBJ2-1; 7 bases match TRBD2. Losses at the gene ends were 0 bases for V and 0 bases for J; bases not matched to a gene: 3. The germline gives CDR1 SGHRS, CDR2 YFSETQ. CDR3 length: 16 amino acids. The CDR3 here is CASSLASSGSYNEQFF. Here the CDR3 DNA reads TGCGCCAGCAGCTTGGCCTCTAGCGGCTCCTACAATGAGCAGTTCTTC.

The chain is built from TRBV5-1 and TRBJ1-1, with 8 bases matching TRBD1. The ends lost 3 bases at V and 3 bases at J; junction bases unmatched: 7. CDR1 SGHRS and CDR2 YFSETQ come from the germline V gene. The CDR3 is 15 amino acids. CDR3 protein: CASSWQGAGDTEAFF. DNA of the CDR3: TGCGCCAGCAGCTGGCAGGGGGCGGGAGACACTGAAGCTTTCTTT.

This chain uses TRBV29-1 with TRBJ2-5; the match to TRBD2 covers 10 bases. The germline CDR1 and CDR2 sequences are SQVTM and ANQGSEA. The CDR3 is made up of 15 amino acids. With 6 bases clipped from V and 5 bases from J, the junction kept 12 bases outside the gene matches. The CDR3 reads CSVPGLAKQWETQYF. In nucleotides, the CDR3 is TGCAGCGTCCCGGGACTAGCGAAACAGTGGGAGACCCAGTACTTC.

The chain uses TRBV6-5 and TRBJ1-4; TRBD1 is a possible D gene (6 bases). The CDR3 spans 14 residues. Germline CDR1 and CDR2: MNHEY and SVGAGI. The V and J ends lost 5 bases and 5 bases respectively, with 12 bases between them. CDR3 nucleotide sequence: TGTGCCAGCAGTCTTACAGGGCGCAATGAAAAACTGTTTTTT. It is translated as CASSLTGRNEKLFF.

The V gene is TRBV7-2, the J gene TRBJ1-5; 7 nucleotides line up with TRBD1. CDR1 SGHTA and CDR2 FQGNSA come from the germline V gene. The CDR3 is 14 residues long. V was clipped by 6 bases and J by 3 bases; unmatched bases: 5. The CDR3 reads CASSRGQFNQPQHF. CDR3 coding DNA: TGTGCCAGCAGTCGGGGACAGTTCAATCAGCCCCAGCATTTT.